A single sample gave rise to the 9 T cell receptor beta chains below, sequenced in a study of identical twins. TCRdb re-called the 5' RACE reads through MiXCR, storing one row per CDR3 protein. The repertoire holds 550,000 to 800,000 distinct CDR3 sequences, with under 8.5% as singletons. The sample also formed part of further work on yellow fever vaccine responses in identical twins.

The specimen sequenced was PBMCs. The receptors were sampled from a woman aged 18-29 years in good health.

In its sample, this clonotype was seen many times. The genes are TRBV27 and TRBJ2-1; 10 nucleotides align to TRBD2. Germline values: CDR1 MNHEY, CDR2 SMNVEV (reference sequence). Losses at the gene ends were 7 bases for V and 2 bases for J; bases not matched to a gene: 5. This CDR3 region has 15 residues. The CDR3 loop reads CASTPLAGAYNEQFF. The CDR3 DNA sequence: TGTGCCAGCACCCCTCTAGCGGGAGCCTACAATGAGCAGTTCTTC.

The chain employs TRBV27 and TRBJ2-6; no clear D gene. The V gene lost 0 bases and the J gene lost 4 bases, with 13 bases spanning the gap. This CDR3 region has 17 residues. In germline, CDR1 is MNHEY, CDR2 SMNVEV (reference sequence). The DNA for the CDR3 is TGTGCCAGCAGTTTATCGGTTGGGGATTCCGGGGCCAACGTCCTGACTTTC. Translating it yields CASSLSVGDSGANVLTF.

This clonotype was detected many times. This chain joins TRBV5-1 and TRBJ2-5, with a possible D match to TRBD1 (6 bases). This CDR3 contains 13 residues. Trimming cost V 1 base and J 4 bases, with 8 bases left between them. Germline CDR1 and CDR2: SGHRS and YFSETQ. The CDR3 DNA is TGCGCCAGCAGCTTGACAGGGTCAGAGACCCAGTACTTC. Protein sequence: CASSLTGSETQYF.

This clonotype has ten or more counts. The chain carries TRBV10-3 and TRBJ1-2; 11 bases agree with TRBD1. Per the germline V gene, CDR1 is ENHRY and CDR2 is SYGVKD. The CDR3 covers 12 residues. J lost 6 bases, V lost 6 bases, and 0 bases had no gene match. DNA for the CDR3: TGTGCCATCAGGGGACAGGGGGATGGCTACACCTTC. It specifies CAIRGQGDGYTF.

V gene TRBV28 combines with J gene TRBJ2-7, with 7 bases lining up with TRBD2. With 6 bases clipped from V and 4 bases from J, the junction kept 12 bases outside the gene matches. Germline values: CDR1 MDHEN, CDR2 SYDVKM. CDR3 size: 15 residues. CDR3 in amino acids: CASSPLGGNGYEQYF. The CDR3 DNA follows: TGTGCCAGCAGCCCACTGGGAGGGAACGGATACGAGCAGTACTTC.

V and J are TRBV5-1 and TRBJ1-2; 12 bases are shared with TRBD1. V was clipped by 3 bases and J by 5 bases; unmatched bases: 5. Germline CDR1 reads SGHRS; CDR2 reads YFSETQ. The CDR3 extends over 15 amino acids. In DNA form, the CDR3 reads TGCGCCAGCAGCTCGGGACAGGGGGCTTGGTATGGCTACACCTTC. Encoded protein: CASSSGQGAWYGYTF.

This clonotype occurred many times. This chain connects TRBV24-1 to TRBJ2-2; TRBD2 aligns across 14 bases. This CDR3 region has 18 residues. V shed 1 base and J 7 bases; nucleotides not matched to a gene: 7. CDR1 KGHDR and CDR2 SFDVKD come from the germline V gene. The CDR3 loop is CATSDLGTSGRFVGELFF. The CDR3 DNA follows: TGTGCCACCAGTGATTTAGGGACTAGCGGGAGATTTGTCGGGGAGCTGTTTTTT.

This clonotype has at least ten counts. CDR3 bases: TGCGCCAGCAGCCAAGGGGCTAGCGTCTCCTACGAGCAGTACTTC. Amino acid sequence: CASSQGASVSYEQYF. The chain links TRBV4-1 to TRBJ2-7; possibly TRBD2 for D (6 bases). This CDR3 is 15 amino acids long. Germline values: CDR1 MGHRA, CDR2 YSYEKL. Trimming cost V 1 base and J 0 bases, with 10 bases left between them.

This clonotype has just a few counts. The chain's CDR3 is CSARDVSPLHF. The CDR3 nucleotides are TGCAGTGCTAGAGATGTGTCACCCCTCCACTTT. The J gene is TRBJ1-6, the V gene TRBV20-1, with D unclear. V dropped 0 bases and J dropped 10 bases, with 4 bases sitting between them. The CDR3 consists of 11 residues. Germline V gives CDR1 DFQATT, CDR2 SNEGSKA (reference sequence).